The T cell receptor (beta chain) under discussion was sequenced for a study of CD8 T cells in ankylosing spondylitis. TCRdb recomputed calls from the 5' RACE reads with MiXCR, one row per CDR3 protein. This sample has approximately 300,000 distinct CDR3 sequences, with about 20% found just once. About this clonotype: Its antigen is unidentified.

Whole-study findings and limits: Disease-linked clones displayed a CD8+ phenotype and appeared relatively rarely in peripheral blood. About 8 highly homologous variants made up a TCR beta motif, and this motif appeared characteristic of ankylosing spondylitis blood.

Sequenced material: blood, either unsorted or a sorted T cell fraction (not recorded which). This TCR was sampled from a male donor with ankylosing spondylitis or in good health (not recorded which).

DNA of the CDR3: TGTGCCAGCGCGGGAGCTGAAGCTTTCTTT. It specifies CASAGAEAFF. The chain recombines TRBV12-3 or TRBV12-4 with TRBJ1-1, with D unclear. V was cut by 8 bases and J by 6 bases, with 7 bases left in between. This CDR3 contains 10 residues.